The clone carrying this T cell receptor (beta chain) appeared a few times. These data belong to a study of OX40 agonist ivuxolimab in advanced cancers. The CDR3 sequence is 16 residues long. V shed 0 bases and J shed 4 bases, with 15 bases lying between them. Germline V gives CDR1 MNHNS, CDR2 SASEGT. Using immunoSEQ multiplex PCR, the repertoire was profiled, and TCRdb retains in-frame clones only, with some absent. The table includes over 35,000 clones, less than 85% detected once. This sequence originates from an adult with an advanced solid tumor such as melanoma, head and neck, liver or kidney cancer. Sample: CD4+ or CD8+ T cells sorted from blood, taken in a trial of the OX40 agonist ivuxolimab. This chain uses TRBV6-1 with TRBJ2-5; D remains unclear. CDR3 DNA: TGTGCCAGCAGTGAAGCGCTTCCGGCGCCCGGAGAGACCCAGTACTTC. Encoded protein: CASSEALPAPGETQYF.